A single count supports the clone carrying this TCR beta chain. The data stem from a study of CD8 T cells in Susac syndrome. Healthy donors acted as controls, with matching for age and sex. TEMRA cells were enriched by FACS, while CD8+ and CD4+ T cells were obtained through a negative isolation that was performed magnetically. V lost 5 bases, J lost 2 bases, and 16 bases lay in between. Germline CDR1 and CDR2: SGHTA and FQGNSA. The CDR3 sequence is 16 residues long. Reverse transcription of about 0.45 to 1 ug RNA was performed with random hexamers. Amplification of TCR beta CDR3 by immunoSEQ multiplex PCR spanned 54 Vbeta and 13 Jbeta. MiXCR was run by TCRdb on the immunoSEQ multiplex PCR reads, yielding one entry per CDR3 protein. The table lists 150,000 or so distinct CDR3 sequences, 92% of them singletons.

The TCR comes from a human donor in good health. V is TRBV7-2 and J is TRBJ1-5; no clear D gene. Sequenced sample: CD4+ T cells from PBMCs. This CDR3 reads CASSIHLAVGNQPQHF. The CDR3, as DNA: TGTGCCAGCAGCATTCACCTAGCCGTTGGCAATCAGCCCCAGCATTTT.